These T cell receptor beta chains were read from a single sample in a study of CD8 T cells in ankylosing spondylitis. One entry per CDR3 protein results from TCRdb running MiXCR on the 5' RACE reads. The sample includes hundreds of thousands of distinct CDR3 sequences, approximately 9% of them seen just once. What was sequenced was blood, either unsorted or a sorted T cell fraction (not recorded which). Receptors originate from a male donor with ankylosing spondylitis or in good health (not recorded which). CDR3s include the opening cysteine and the closing phenylalanine or tryptophan. The D gene is left open where the match is weak. Clone size appears in some rows only: once, few, many, or a class for an expanded clone.

>TRBV27|.|once|TRBJ1-6|14
CASSWYGGNSPLHF
TGTGCCAGCAGTTGGTACGGGGGGAATTCACCCCTCCACTTT
>TRBV4-3|.|many|TRBJ2-3|14
CASSQTANTDTQYF
TGCGCCAGCAGCCAAACAGCTAACACAGATACGCAGTATTTT
>TRBV12-3/TRBV12-4|TRBD2|.|TRBJ2-3|19
CAISLWGLAGGPYTDTQYF
TGTGCCATCAGTTTATGGGGACTAGCGGGGGGGCCGTACACAGATACGCAGTATTTT
>TRBV4-3|.|many|TRBJ1-2|16
CASSQVEGGHNYGYTF
TGCGCCAGCAGCCAGGTGGAGGGGGGGCATAACTATGGCTACACCTTC
>TRBV4-3|.|.|TRBJ2-1|14
CASSYRTGYNEQFF
TGCGCCAGCAGCTACAGGACGGGGTATAATGAGCAGTTCTTC
>TRBV4-1|TRBD2|many|TRBJ2-1|16
CASSPIGGRASNEQFF
TGCGCCAGCAGCCCCATAGGCGGGAGGGCCTCAAATGAGCAGTTCTTC
>TRBV20-1|TRBD2|few|TRBJ2-1|15
CSAGPGAGGKNEQFF
TGCAGTGCTGGGCCCGGTGCGGGGGGGAAAAATGAGCAGTTCTTC
>TRBV5-1|.|many|TRBJ2-1|15
CASSPGQGAYNEQFF
TGCGCCAGCAGCCCGGGCCAGGGAGCCTACAATGAGCAGTTCTTC
>TRBV24-1|.|.|TRBJ2-2|15
CATSDGSRMTGELFF
TGTGCCACCAGTGATGGGAGCAGGATGACCGGGGAGCTGTTTTTT
>TRBV10-3|.|many|TRBJ2-1|12
CAISEDRNEQFF
TGTGCCATCAGTGAGGATAGAAATGAGCAGTTCTTC
>TRBV20-1|TRBD1|few|TRBJ1-1|13
CSAGDRANTEAFF
TGCAGTGCTGGAGACAGGGCGAACACTGAAGCTTTCTTT
>TRBV7-2|.|many|TRBJ2-5|15
CASINQPGGGGTQYF
TGTGCCAGCATCAATCAGCCCGGCGGGGGCGGGACCCAGTACTTC
>TRBV6-5|.|few|TRBJ1-6|13
CASSSGIALPLLF
TGTGCCAGCAGTTCCGGGATCGCCCTCCCCCTCCTCTTT
>TRBV6-1|.|many|TRBJ1-1|14
CASSERGGDTEAFF
TGTGCCAGCAGTGAAAGGGGGGGGGACACTGAAGCTTTCTTT
>TRBV5-1|.|many|TRBJ2-7|15
CASSSSGPGRYEQYF
TGCGCCAGCAGCTCCTCGGGGCCGGGGAGATACGAGCAGTACTTC
>TRBV7-8|.|many|TRBJ2-2|12
CASSAILGELFF
TGTGCCAGCAGCGCGATTTTGGGGGAGCTGTTTTTT
>TRBV12-5|TRBD1|.|TRBJ2-7|14
CASGRGQGAREQYF
TGTGCTAGTGGTCGAGGACAGGGGGCGAGGGAGCAGTACTTC
>TRBV5-5|.|many|TRBJ1-1|15
CASSPFGGGNTEAFF
TGTGCCAGCAGCCCCTTCGGAGGGGGAAACACTGAAGCTTTCTTT
>TRBV5-5|TRBD1|many|TRBJ2-7|15
CASSAGQGVPYEQYF
TGTGCCAGCAGCGCCGGACAGGGAGTTCCTTACGAGCAGTACTTC
>TRBV7-2|.|.|TRBJ2-5|14
CPSSLARQQETQYF
TGTCCCAGCAGCTTAGCGCGGCAGCAAGAGACCCAGTACTTC
>TRBV3-1|TRBD2|.|TRBJ2-1|16
CASSQFGGSSYNEQFF
TGTGCCAGCAGCCAATTCGGGGGGAGCTCCTACAATGAGCAGTTCTTC
>TRBV9|.|.|TRBJ1-1|17
CASSLSGQGPLNTEAFF
TGTGCCAGCAGCTTAAGCGGTCAGGGGCCCCTGAACACTGAAGCTTTCTTT
>TRBV12-3/TRBV12-4|.|many|TRBJ1-1|12
CASSLYGTEAFF
TGTGCCAGCAGTCTTTATGGAACTGAAGCTTTCTTT
>TRBV5-1|.|.|TRBJ2-7|13
CASSLEAGGDQYF
TGCGCCAGCAGCTTGGAGGCAGGGGGGGACCAGTACTTC
>TRBV7-9|.|many|TRBJ2-7|13
CASSFTPAYEQYF
TGTGCCAGCAGCTTCACACCCGCCTACGAGCAGTACTTC
>TRBV10-3|.|many|TRBJ2-7|13
CASTTAGSYEQYF
TGTGCCAGTACTACGGCCGGGTCCTACGAGCAGTACTTC
>TRBV7-2|TRBD2|many|TRBJ2-7|13
CASSLAREYEQYF
TGTGCCAGCAGCTTAGCGCGGGAGTACGAGCAGTACTTC
>TRBV19|.|.|TRBJ1-5|13
CASSIEVNQPQHF
TGTGCCAGTAGTATTGAGGTGAATCAGCCCCAGCATTTT